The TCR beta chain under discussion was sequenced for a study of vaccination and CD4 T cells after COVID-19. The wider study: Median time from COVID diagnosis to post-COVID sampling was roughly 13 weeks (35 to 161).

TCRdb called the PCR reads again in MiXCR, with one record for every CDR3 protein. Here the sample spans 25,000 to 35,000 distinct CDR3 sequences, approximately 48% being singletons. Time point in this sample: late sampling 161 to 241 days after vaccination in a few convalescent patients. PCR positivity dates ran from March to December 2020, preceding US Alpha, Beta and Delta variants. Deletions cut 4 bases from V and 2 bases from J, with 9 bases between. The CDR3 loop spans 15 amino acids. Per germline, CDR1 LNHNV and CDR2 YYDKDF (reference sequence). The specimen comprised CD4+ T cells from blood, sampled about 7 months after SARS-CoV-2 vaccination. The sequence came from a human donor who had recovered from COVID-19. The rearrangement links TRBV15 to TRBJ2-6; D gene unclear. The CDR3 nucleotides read TGTGCCACCAGCACTAATCGGGCTGGGGCCAACGTCCTGACTTTC. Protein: CATSTNRAGANVLTF.